This TCR beta chain is drawn from a study of cytomegalovirus exposure and HLA in healthy donors. Study results and caveats: In a later analysis, at a false discovery rate of 0.05, under 20,000 TCR beta sequences were associated with HLA alleles.

PCR involved 60 Vbeta and 13 Jbeta primers. The protocol was immunoSEQ multiplex PCR, while the TCRdb copy is restricted to in-frame clones and leaves out a portion. The sample shows 200,000 to 250,000 clones, about 77% of them seen only once. This clone was seen a single time. What it binds is not known. The source of this sequence is a boy between 10 and 17 years old in good health and CMV-seronegative. Sequenced material: PBMCs.

This CDR3 reads CASSFSRGSGNTIYF. CDR3 coding DNA: TGTGCCAGCAGCTTCAGCAGGGGATCTGGAAACACCATATATTTT. V and J are TRBV5-4 and TRBJ1-3; D is perhaps TRBD1 (6 bases). The CDR3 is 15 amino acids. V was pared by 2 bases and J by 1 base, with 10 bases between. Looked up from germline, CDR1 is SGHNT and CDR2 is YYREEE (reference sequence).